The 31 T cell receptor beta chains given below trace back to one sample, sequenced in a study of glioma-infiltrating T cells after dendritic cell vaccination. Indicated time point: after dendritic cell vaccination, including at tumor progression/relapse. The data were produced by immunoSEQ multiplex PCR, yet TCRdb's version contains in-frame clones alone and is incomplete. The sample holds fewer than 75,000 clones, about 83% seen once. The source material was blood, sampled after dendritic cell vaccination. These receptors originate from a human donor with glioblastoma.

This sequence joins TRBV2 and TRBJ1-3; TRBD1 agrees at 9 bases. V was clipped by 6 bases and J by 1 base; unmatched bases: 4. Germline V gene lookup returns CDR1 SNHLY and CDR2 FYNNEI. The CDR3 extends over 15 amino acids. The DNA for the CDR3 is TGTGCCAGCAGCGCCGGACAGGGGTCTGGAAACACCATATATTTT. This gives the protein CASSAGQGSGNTIYF.

The genes are TRBV9 and TRBJ2-5; D not resolved. Trimming took 1 base from V and 0 from J, leaving 7 bases between them. The germline CDR1 and CDR2 sequences are SGDLS and YYNGEE. The CDR3 length is 14 residues. CDR3 sequence (DNA): TGTGCCAGCAGCGTATGGTCGGACCAAGAGACCCAGTACTTC. This encodes CASSVWSDQETQYF. The full variable domain, with the rest looked up from reference TRBV9 and TRBJ2-5, is DSGVTQTPKHLITATGQRVTLRCSPRSGDLSVYWYQQSLDQGLQFLIQYYNGEERAKGNILERFSAQQFPDLHSELNLSSLELGDSALYFCASSVWSDQETQYFGPGTRLLVL.

This chain uses TRBV30 with TRBJ1-4; 7 bases are shared with TRBD1. The germline V gene encodes CDR1 GTSNPN and CDR2 SVGIG (reference sequence). V shed 4 bases, J shed 7 bases, and the junction held 9 bases outside the gene matches. The CDR3 spans 14 residues. CDR3 DNA sequence: TGTGCCTGGAATATTGACAGGGATGGTGAAAAACTGTTTTTT. This gives the protein CAWNIDRDGEKLFF.

V usage is TRBV7-9 and J usage is TRBJ2-5; D perhaps matches TRBD1 (5 bases). CDR3 size: 16 residues. Trimming cost V 2 bases and J 0 bases, with 13 bases left between them. Germline V gives CDR1 SEHNR, CDR2 FQNEAQ (reference sequence). CDR3 in DNA: TGTGCCAGCAGCTTATCCCACAGACAGAACCAAGAGACCCAGTACTTC. Translating gives CASSLSHRQNQETQYF.

This chain uses TRBV19 with TRBJ1-1, with a weak D call TRBD1 (5 bases). The V end was cut by 7 bases, the J end by 1 base, with 19 bases between. The CDR3 contains 16 residues. CDR1 is LNHDA, CDR2 SQIVND, per germline (reference sequence). The chain's CDR3 is CASTEWRARANTEAFF. CDR3 DNA sequence: TGTGCCAGTACCGAATGGAGGGCCAGGGCGAACACTGAAGCTTTCTTT.

The V and J genes are TRBV27 and TRBJ2-3; TRBD1 might be the D (5 bases). Trimming shortened V by 2 bases and J by 7 bases, and 22 bases separated the two germline ends. Looked up from germline, CDR1 is MNHEY and CDR2 is SMNVEV (reference sequence). This CDR3 has 17 residues. CDR3 loop: CASSLQQGGPIRHTQYF. CDR3 coding DNA: TGTGCCAGCAGTTTACAGCAGGGCGGCCCAATAAGACATACGCAGTATTTT.

This chain links TRBV5-1 with TRBJ1-2; D gene uncertain. V was trimmed by 1 base and J by 7 bases, leaving 8 bases between them. The germline CDR1 and CDR2 sequences are SGHRS and YFSETQ. The CDR3 loop spans 12 amino acids. CDR3 sequence (DNA): TGCGCCAGCAGCTTGACGGGAGTTGGCTACACCTTC. As protein: CASSLTGVGYTF.

The chain couples TRBV7-2 to TRBJ2-1; 7 nucleotides line up with TRBD2. The germline gives CDR1 SGHTA, CDR2 FQGNSA. This CDR3 has 17 amino acids. Trimming removed 1 base from V and 1 base from J; junction bases left unmatched: 7. The CDR3 DNA reads TGTGCCAGCAGCTTAGGGGCCGGGGGGTATTCCTACAATGAGCAGTTCTTC. Translation gives CASSLGAGGYSYNEQFF.

The chain recombines TRBV6-5 with TRBJ1-2; no clear D gene. The V end lost 0 bases, the J end lost 5 bases, and 13 bases lay between the germline ends. Germline V gene data show CDR1 as MNHEY and CDR2 as SVGAGI. This CDR3 is 15 amino acids long. The CDR3 nucleotides read TGTGCCAGCAGTTACTCGGAACTAAATTTTTATGGCTACACCTTC. Amino acid sequence: CASSYSELNFYGYTF.

The rearrangement uses TRBV13 and TRBJ2-3; 10 bases match TRBD1. This CDR3 comprises 17 residues. Germline CDR1 PRHDT, CDR2 FYEKMQ (reference sequence). The ends lost 2 bases at V and 4 bases at J; junction bases unmatched: 9. The CDR3 protein is CASSLREKGTGADTQYF. The DNA for the CDR3 is TGTGCCAGCAGCTTACGCGAAAAAGGGACAGGGGCAGATACGCAGTATTTT.

This clone occurred once. The genes are TRBV7-3 and TRBJ2-3; 8 positions match TRBD1. Germline CDR1 reads SGHTA; CDR2 reads FQGTGA. CDR3 length: 15 residues. With V trimmed by 4 bases and J by 1 base, 4 bases remained unmatched. The CDR3 spells CASSSSTGGTDTQYF. CDR3 DNA sequence: TGTGCCAGCAGCTCTTCGACAGGGGGCACAGATACGCAGTATTTT.

This clone was seen only once. This sequence joins TRBV2 and TRBJ1-5, with TRBD1 as a possible D gene (5 bases). Looked up from germline, CDR1 is SNHLY and CDR2 is FYNNEI. The CDR3 length is 14 residues. V gave up 5 bases and J gave up 4 bases, with 12 bases separating them. CDR3 bases: TGTGCCAGCAGTACCGGACACCTAAATCAGCCCCAGCATTTT. Amino acid sequence: CASSTGHLNQPQHF.

The chain joins TRBV4-3 to TRBJ2-3; a weak D match, TRBD2 (6 bases). Germline CDR1 is LGHNA and CDR2 is YSLEER. V was pared by 0 bases and J by 0 bases, with 10 bases between. This CDR3 spans 16 amino acids. CDR3 nucleotides: TGCGCCAGCAGCCAAGAGGCGGGGCCTAGCACAGATACGCAGTATTTT. Translation: CASSQEAGPSTDTQYF.

The rearrangement links TRBV29-1 to TRBJ2-1; 7 nucleotides agree with TRBD2. Trimming at V came to 4 bases and at J to 0 bases, leaving 12 bases not matched to a gene. The CDR3 length is 17 residues. Germline assignment: CDR1 SQVTM and CDR2 ANQGSEA. The CDR3 region is CSVAGEGSGDSYNEQFF. The CDR3 DNA sequence: TGCAGCGTTGCTGGGGAGGGAAGTGGGGACTCCTACAATGAGCAGTTCTTC.

The chain combines TRBV6-5 with TRBJ2-3; 7 nucleotides align to TRBD1. This CDR3 comprises 15 residues. Germline-derived CDR1 and CDR2 are MNHEY and SVGAGI. Trimming removed 5 bases from V and 4 bases from J; junction bases left unmatched: 9. Here the CDR3 DNA reads TGTGCCAGCAGTCAAAGACAGGGTAGAGCAGATACGCAGTATTTT. It encodes CASSQRQGRADTQYF.

This rearrangement joins TRBV28 to TRBJ1-5; D unclear. The V end was cut by 5 bases, the J end by 0 bases, with 5 bases between. Germline loops: CDR1 MDHEN, CDR2 SYDVKM. The length of the CDR3 is 13 residues. CDR3 protein: CASSPGSNQPQHF. The CDR3 DNA is TGTGCCAGCAGTCCAGGTAGCAATCAGCCCCAGCATTTT.

In DNA form, the CDR3 reads TGCGCCAGCAGCCTGGGGCAGGGGCGCAATCAGCCCCAGCATTTT. This encodes CASSLGQGRNQPQHF. J is TRBJ1-5 and V is TRBV4-1; a possible D gene is TRBD1 (6 bases). Germline V CDR1 and CDR2: MGHRA, YSYEKL. CDR3 length: 15 amino acids. Trimming removed 4 bases from V and 2 bases from J, with 12 bases in between.

This chain joins TRBV5-4 and TRBJ2-3; 15 bases are shared with TRBD2. Germline V gives CDR1 SGHNT, CDR2 YYREEE (reference sequence). The CDR3 is made up of 18 amino acids. Germline trimming cut 0 bases from V and 4 bases from J; bases unmatched to any gene: 6. CDR3 amino acids: CASSLEGLAGGPSDTQYF. The DNA of the CDR3 is TGTGCCAGCAGCTTGGAAGGACTAGCGGGGGGGCCGTCAGATACGCAGTATTTT.

This chain joins TRBV7-9 and TRBJ2-1, with D maybe TRBD1 (5 bases). The ends were cut back, 1 base at V and 10 bases at J, with 8 bases in the middle. Germline V gene data show CDR1 as SEHNR and CDR2 as FQNEAQ (reference sequence). The CDR3 is 12 residues long. In DNA form, the CDR3 reads TGTGCCAGCAGCTTAGTTGACAGAGAGCAGTTCTTC. It codes for CASSLVDREQFF.

J is TRBJ2-5 and V is TRBV10-3; maybe TRBD2 (5 bases). CDR1 ENHRY and CDR2 SYGVKD come from the germline V gene. The CDR3 contains 13 residues. V lost 4 bases and J lost 2, with 8 bases in between. This CDR3 is CAISAPGQETQYF. Written as DNA, the CDR3 is TGTGCCATCAGTGCCCCGGGACAAGAGACCCAGTACTTC.

V usage is TRBV7-9 and J usage is TRBJ2-2, with 7 bases identical to TRBD1. The junction had 14 bases not matched to a gene; V was cut back by 5 bases and J by 8 bases. The V gene's germline CDR1 is SEHNR and CDR2 FQNEAQ (reference sequence). The CDR3 runs to 16 residues. The CDR3 DNA reads TGTGCCAGCAGCCTACGGCCTATGACACAGGGGGGGGAGCTGTTTTTT. Translated: CASSLRPMTQGGELFF.

The chain combines TRBV5-6 with TRBJ2-3, with 7 bases aligning to TRBD1. The CDR3 contains 15 residues. Trimming cost V 3 bases and J 1 base; bases outside gene matches: 5. Germline V gene data show CDR1 as SGHDT and CDR2 as YYEEEE. CDR3: CASSYRGSGTDTQYF. In DNA form, the CDR3 reads TGTGCCAGCAGCTACAGGGGATCTGGCACAGATACGCAGTATTTT.

This sequence joins TRBV9 and TRBJ2-1, with D tentatively TRBD2 (6 bases). Germline lookup yields CDR1 SGDLS and CDR2 YYNGEE. V was shortened by 4 bases and J by 7 bases, with 15 bases between the two germline ends. CDR3 length equals 14 residues. The CDR3 loop is CASSLGGGLNEQFF. The CDR3 DNA reads as TGTGCCAGCAGCCTCGGTGGAGGGTTGAATGAGCAGTTCTTC.

The chain joins TRBV29-1 to TRBJ1-1; 10 bases are shared with TRBD1. The CDR3 has 18 residues. The trim removed 4 bases at V and 0 bases at J, leaving 14 bases unmatched. Germline CDR1 SQVTM, CDR2 ANQGSEA. In DNA form, the CDR3 reads TGCAGCGTTGGACCAAAGCCGGGACAGGGGATAGTGAACACTGAAGCTTTCTTT. Translating gives CSVGPKPGQGIVNTEAFF.

This chain links TRBV19 with TRBJ2-1; D call uncertain. This CDR3 region has 15 residues. Germline assignment: CDR1 LNHDA and CDR2 SQIVND (reference sequence). With 5 bases removed from V and 3 bases from J, the gap between germline ends came to 14 bases. CDR3 region: CASSPQQRHYNEQFF. CDR3 DNA sequence: TGTGCCAGTAGTCCCCAACAGAGACACTACAATGAGCAGTTCTTC.

The genes are TRBV19 and TRBJ2-7; D perhaps matches TRBD1 (6 bases). CDR1 and CDR2 (germline): LNHDA, SQIVND (reference sequence). The CDR3 length is 15 residues. Trimming pared 3 bases from V and 2 bases from J, leaving 14 bases between. CDR3 sequence reads: CASSMAEAGAYEQYF. CDR3 sequence (DNA): TGTGCCAGTAGTATGGCGGAGGCAGGGGCCTACGAGCAGTACTTC.

This chain links TRBV4-3 with TRBJ2-1, with 8 nucleotides matching TRBD2. V was pared by 4 bases and J by 6 bases, with 8 bases of the junction left unmatched. In germline, CDR1 is LGHNA, CDR2 YSLEER. This CDR3 contains 15 residues. CDR3 DNA sequence: TGCGCCAGCAGCCCATACGGGGGGGCGGTCAATGAGCAGTTCTTC. This translates into CASSPYGGAVNEQFF.

The chain carries TRBV2 and TRBJ2-7; TRBD1 agrees at 11 bases. The CDR3 contains 15 residues. Germline loops: CDR1 SNHLY, CDR2 FYNNEI. V lost 3 bases, J lost 4 bases, and 5 bases stayed unmatched. The DNA of the CDR3 is TGTGCCAGCAGTGATACGGACAGGGGGCAGTACGAGCAGTACTTC. Translation: CASSDTDRGQYEQYF.

This clone was seen only once. The chain employs TRBV9 and TRBJ2-1; 7 bases align to TRBD1. Per germline, CDR1 SGDLS and CDR2 YYNGEE. The CDR3 covers 16 residues. J gave up 6 bases and V 4 bases, and 13 bases lay outside the gene matches. The CDR3 DNA follows: TGTGCCAGCAGCCCGAGACAGGGATTGGGGAGCAATGAGCAGTTCTTC. It specifies CASSPRQGLGSNEQFF. The variable domain in full, with the rest retrieved from reference TRBV9 and TRBJ2-1, is DSGVTQTPKHLITATGQRVTLRCSPRSGDLSVYWYQQSLDQGLQFLIQYYNGEERAKGNILERFSAQQFPDLHSELNLSSLELGDSALYFCASSPRQGLGSNEQFFGPGTRLTVL.

The chain links TRBV28 to TRBJ2-3; possible D gene TRBD1, 5 bases. This CDR3 contains 14 residues. Germline-derived CDR1 and CDR2 are MDHEN and SYDVKM. V lost 5 bases, J lost 4 bases, and 13 bases lay in between. CDR3 bases: TGTGCCAGCAGTCCCCCGGACAAGCCAGATACGCAGTATTTT. Translated, it gives CASSPPDKPDTQYF.

The rearrangement uses TRBV7-2 and TRBJ2-5; D unclear. V shed 6 bases and J shed 5 bases, with 13 bases lying between them. Germline CDR1 SGHTA, CDR2 FQGNSA. The CDR3 sequence is 13 residues long. CDR3 amino acids: CASSVRAWETQYF. As DNA, the CDR3 is TGTGCCAGCAGTGTTAGAGCTTGGGAGACCCAGTACTTC.